A single sample gave rise to the 6 T cell receptor beta chains below, sequenced in a study of patients and donors after allogeneic stem cell transplantation. TCRdb used MiXCR to reprocess the RT-PCR reads, holding one entry per CDR3 protein. The sample yields around 70,000 distinct CDR3 sequences, less than 30% seen once. The material sequenced was blood, either unsorted or a sorted T cell fraction (not recorded which). All receptors come from a human donor who was either an allogeneic HSCT recipient or a stem cell or donor lymphocyte infusion donor (not recorded which). It is not recorded whose cells these are; they may come from a transplant donor.

The V call is TRBV24-1, the J call TRBJ2-3; 10 nucleotides match TRBD1. Germline V CDR1 and CDR2: KGHDR, SFDVKD. Trimming cost V 3 bases and J 5 bases; bases outside gene matches: 7. This CDR3 contains 16 residues. CDR3 nucleotides: TGTGCCACCAGTGATCCGGGACAGGGGTCCTTAGATACGCAGTATTTT. Its translation is CATSDPGQGSLDTQYF.

This clonotype was detected a few times. The chain carries TRBV3-1 and TRBJ2-3; TRBD2 matches at 11 bases. The length of the CDR3 is 17 residues. With 5 bases clipped from V and 2 bases from J, the junction kept 9 bases outside the gene matches. Germline CDR1 is LGHDT and CDR2 is YNNKEL (reference sequence). In DNA, the CDR3 is TGTGCCAGCAGCAGTTTCACTAGCGGGGGACACACAGATACGCAGTATTTT. Translation: CASSSFTSGGHTDTQYF.

The chain joins TRBV5-6 to TRBJ1-1; D not certain. V was shortened by 0 bases and J by 11 bases, with 14 bases between the two germline ends. In germline, CDR1 is SGHDT, CDR2 YYEEEE. This CDR3 contains 13 residues. The CDR3 region is CASSLVSSGVAFF. The CDR3 bases are TGTGCCAGCAGCTTGGTATCTTCGGGAGTTGCTTTCTTT.

This chain joins TRBV5-1 and TRBJ2-7, with 9 bases identical to TRBD1. CDR3 size: 13 residues. CDR1 is SGHRS, CDR2 YFSETQ, per germline. J was trimmed by 6 bases and V by 5 bases; bases with no gene match: 6. Written as DNA, the CDR3 is TGCGCCAGCAGTACAGGGGGCTTGAGCGAGCAGTACTTC. This codes for CASSTGGLSEQYF.

At least ten counts were recorded for this clonotype. The chain carries TRBV7-3 and TRBJ1-1; D ambiguous. V gave up 5 bases and J gave up 2 bases, with 9 bases separating them. This CDR3 is 13 amino acids long. CDR1 is SGHTA, CDR2 FQGTGA, per germline. The CDR3 nucleotides are TGTGCCAGCAGCGTCGGCCCTAACACTGAAGCTTTCTTT. Protein product: CASSVGPNTEAFF. The full variable domain, its missing parts supplied by reference TRBV7-3 and TRBJ1-1, is GAGVSQTPSNKVTEKGKYVELRCDPISGHTALYWYRQSLGQGPEFLIYFQGTGAADDSGLPNDRFFAVRPEGSVSTLKIQRTERGDSAVYLCASSVGPNTEAFFGQGTRLTVV.

The chain employs TRBV5-6 and TRBJ1-6, with D possibly TRBD1 on 5 matching bases. The CDR3 covers 16 residues. Trimming removed 4 bases from V and 4 bases from J, with 15 bases in between. Germline V lookup: CDR1 SGHDT, CDR2 YYEEEE. This CDR3 is CASSRGTYQYNSPLHF. CDR3 bases: TGTGCCAGCAGCCGCGGGACTTATCAGTATAATTCACCCCTCCACTTT.